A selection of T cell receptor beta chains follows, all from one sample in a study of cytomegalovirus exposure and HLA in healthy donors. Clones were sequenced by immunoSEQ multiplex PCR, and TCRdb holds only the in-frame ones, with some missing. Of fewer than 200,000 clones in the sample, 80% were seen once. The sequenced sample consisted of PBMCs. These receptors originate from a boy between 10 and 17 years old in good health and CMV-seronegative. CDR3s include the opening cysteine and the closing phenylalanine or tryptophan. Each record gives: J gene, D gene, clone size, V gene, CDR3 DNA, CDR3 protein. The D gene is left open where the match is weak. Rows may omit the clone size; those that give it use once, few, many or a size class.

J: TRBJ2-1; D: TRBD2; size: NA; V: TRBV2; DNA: TGTGCCAGCAGTGAGGCGGGTCTAGCGGGGGGGAGCTCCTACAATGAGCAGTTCTTC; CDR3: CASSEAGLAGGSSYNEQFF
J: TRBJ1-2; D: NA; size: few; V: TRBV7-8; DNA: TGTGCCAGCAGCTTAGGGGAGCTCCGCGGTAACTATGGCTACACCTTC; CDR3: CASSLGELRGNYGYTF
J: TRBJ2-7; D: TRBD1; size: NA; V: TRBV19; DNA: TGTGCCAGTAGTATCGGACAGGGGGCGGCAGGAGGGCAGTACTTC; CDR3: CASSIGQGAAGGQYF
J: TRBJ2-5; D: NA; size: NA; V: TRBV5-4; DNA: TGTGCCAGCAGCTTGATGACAGGCGTAGGGACCCAGTACTTC; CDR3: CASSLMTGVGTQYF
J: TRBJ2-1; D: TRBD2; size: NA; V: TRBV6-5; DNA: TGTGCCAGCAGTTTCCTGACTAGCGGGGGGAACAATGAGCAGTTCTTC; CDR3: CASSFLTSGGNNEQFF
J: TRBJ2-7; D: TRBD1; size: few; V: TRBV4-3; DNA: TGCGCCAGCAGCCACCTCAGACAGGGACCCTACGAGCAGTACTTC; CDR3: CASSHLRQGPYEQYF
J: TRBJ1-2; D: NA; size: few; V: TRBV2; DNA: TGTGCCAGCAGTGACAAGGTGACAGCCAACTATGGCTACACCTTC; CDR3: CASSDKVTANYGYTF
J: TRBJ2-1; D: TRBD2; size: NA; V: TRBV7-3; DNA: TGTGCCAGCAGCCCGCTGGGAAGCGGGGGTTCGGGTGAGCAGTTCTTC; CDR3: CASSPLGSGGSGEQFF
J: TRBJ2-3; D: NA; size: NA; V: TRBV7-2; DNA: TGTGCCAGCAGCTTAGAGGCCAGGGTGATGGATACGCAGTATTTT; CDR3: CASSLEARVMDTQYF
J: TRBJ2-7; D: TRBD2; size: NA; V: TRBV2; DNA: TGTGCCAGCAGACCTGGACTAGCGGGGGAGCAGTACTTC; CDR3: CASRPGLAGEQYF
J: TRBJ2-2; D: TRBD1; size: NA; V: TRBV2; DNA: TGTGCCAGCAGTCGACAGGGTGACACCGGGGAGCTGTTTTTT; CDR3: CASSRQGDTGELFF
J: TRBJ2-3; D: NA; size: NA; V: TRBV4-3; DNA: TGCGCCAGCAGCCCACCGTGGCGGGTTAGCACAGATACGCAGTATTTT; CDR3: CASSPPWRVSTDTQYF
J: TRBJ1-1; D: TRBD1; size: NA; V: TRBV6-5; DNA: TGTGCCAGCAGATCCACAGGGGATATGAACACTGAAGCTTTCTTT; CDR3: CASRSTGDMNTEAFF
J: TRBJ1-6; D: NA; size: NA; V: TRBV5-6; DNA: TGTGCCAGCAGCCCCTTAGCCAGGGATAATTCACCCCTCCACTTT; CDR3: CASSPLARDNSPLHF
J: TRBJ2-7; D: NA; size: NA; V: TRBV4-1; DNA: TGCGCCAGCAGCCAAGGATTGGGCCAGGGGCCCTACGAGCAGTACTTC; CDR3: CASSQGLGQGPYEQYF
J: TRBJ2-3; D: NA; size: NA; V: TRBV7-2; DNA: TGTGCCAGCAGCACGCGGGATACGCAGTATTTT; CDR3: CASSTRDTQYF
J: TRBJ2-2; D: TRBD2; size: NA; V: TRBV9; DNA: TGTGCCAGCAGCGCACCCTTGACTAGCGGGAGGGCGAACACCGGGGAGCTGTTTTTT; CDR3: CASSAPLTSGRANTGELFF
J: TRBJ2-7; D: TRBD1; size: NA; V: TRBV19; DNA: TGTGCCAGTAGTACGGACAGGTCAGCAATGTGGGAGCAGTACTTC; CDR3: CASSTDRSAMWEQYF
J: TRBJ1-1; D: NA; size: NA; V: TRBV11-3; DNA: TGTGCCAGCAGCTGGCAGGTGAACACTGAAGCTTTCTTT; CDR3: CASSWQVNTEAFF
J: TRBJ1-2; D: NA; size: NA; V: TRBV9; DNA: TGTGCCAGCAGCGTAGTTTGGGACTCTGGCTACACCTTC; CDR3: CASSVVWDSGYTF
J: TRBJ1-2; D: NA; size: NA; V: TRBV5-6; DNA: TGTGCCAGCAGCTTGGTGGCCCGGCAGGATGGCTACACCTTC; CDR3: CASSLVARQDGYTF
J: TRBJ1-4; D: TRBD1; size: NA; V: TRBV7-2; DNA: TGTGCCAGCAGCTCCCAGGGGGGAGTAGGTGAAAAACTGTTTTTT; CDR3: CASSSQGGVGEKLFF
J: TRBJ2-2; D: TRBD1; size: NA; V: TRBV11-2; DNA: TGTGCCAGCAGCTCGACTCATCCCGGGACAGGGTTTAACACCGGGGAGCTGTTTTTT; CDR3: CASSSTHPGTGFNTGELFF
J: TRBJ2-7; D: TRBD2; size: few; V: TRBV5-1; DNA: TGCGCCAGCAGCTCTAGCGGGGGGCCGCGCTCCTACGAGCAGTACTTC; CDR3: CASSSSGGPRSYEQYF
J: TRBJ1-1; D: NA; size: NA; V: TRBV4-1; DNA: TGCGCCAGCAGCCAGCAGGGCCAAGCTTTCTTT; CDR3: CASSQQGQAFF
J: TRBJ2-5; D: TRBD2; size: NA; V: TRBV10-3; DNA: TGTGCCAGTCTAGCGGGAGGGCAGGAGACCCAGTACTTC; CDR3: CASLAGGQETQYF
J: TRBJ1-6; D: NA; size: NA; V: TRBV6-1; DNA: TGTGCCAGCGCTACAGAAAACTCCTATAATTCACCCCTCCACTTT; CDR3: CASATENSYNSPLHF
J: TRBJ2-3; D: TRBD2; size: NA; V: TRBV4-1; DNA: TGCGCCAGCAGCCCACTAGCGGGAGGAGGGACAGATACGCAGTATTTT; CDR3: CASSPLAGGGTDTQYF
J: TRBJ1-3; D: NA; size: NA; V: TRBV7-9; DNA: TGTGCCAGCAGCTTTCGGGGGGCTGGAAACACCATATATTTT; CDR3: CASSFRGAGNTIYF
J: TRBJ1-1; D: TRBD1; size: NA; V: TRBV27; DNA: TGTGCCAGCAGTTTATACCCGGACAGGGGGCCCACTGAAGCTTTCTTT; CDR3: CASSLYPDRGPTEAFF
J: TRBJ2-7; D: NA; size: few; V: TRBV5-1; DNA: TGCGCCAGCAGCTTAGGAGGGGTCTACGAGCAGTACTTC; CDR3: CASSLGGVYEQYF
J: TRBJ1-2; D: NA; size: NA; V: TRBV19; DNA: TGTGCCAGTAGGAAAGTGGGGCTCTATGGCTACACCTTC; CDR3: CASRKVGLYGYTF
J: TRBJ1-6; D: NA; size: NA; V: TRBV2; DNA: TGTGCCAGCAGATCTCCGGGACTCAGGATTAATTCACCCCTCCACTTT; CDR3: CASRSPGLRINSPLHF
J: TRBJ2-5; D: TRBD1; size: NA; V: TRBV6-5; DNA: TGTGCCAGCACGCGGGACAGGGGGCGTGGGGGGACCCAGTACTTC; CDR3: CASTRDRGRGGTQYF
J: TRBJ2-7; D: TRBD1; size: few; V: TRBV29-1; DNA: TGCAGCATAACGCTTTCAGGGGGCGAGCAGTACTTC; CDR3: CSITLSGGEQYF
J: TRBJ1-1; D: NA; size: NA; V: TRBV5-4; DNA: TGTGCCAGCAGCAAAGGTGAGGGGAACACTGAAGCTTTCTTT; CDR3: CASSKGEGNTEAFF
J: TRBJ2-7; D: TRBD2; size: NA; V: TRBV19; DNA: TGTGCCAGTAGTATAGTATCTAGCGGTAGCTACGAGCAGTACTTC; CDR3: CASSIVSSGSYEQYF
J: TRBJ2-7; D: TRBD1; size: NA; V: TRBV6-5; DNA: TGTGCCAGCAGTTACGGACAGGGAAGGTCTTACGAGCAGTACTTC; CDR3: CASSYGQGRSYEQYF
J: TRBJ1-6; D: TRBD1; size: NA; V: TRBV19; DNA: TGTGCCAGTAGACTAGGAGGGGGCCTTAATTCACCCCTCCACTTT; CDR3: CASRLGGGLNSPLHF
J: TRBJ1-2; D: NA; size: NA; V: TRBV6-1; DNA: TGTGCCAGCACCCGCGGCAGGGAAGATAACTATGGCTACACCTTC; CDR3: CASTRGREDNYGYTF
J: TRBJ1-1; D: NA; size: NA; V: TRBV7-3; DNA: TGTGCCAGCAGCTTGGGCCAGATGAACACTGAAGCTTTCTTT; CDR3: CASSLGQMNTEAFF
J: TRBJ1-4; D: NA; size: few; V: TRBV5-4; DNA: TGTGCCAGCAGCTTGGGTCGTACCGGTGAAAAACTGTTTTTT; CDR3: CASSLGRTGEKLFF
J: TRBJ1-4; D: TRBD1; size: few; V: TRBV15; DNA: TGTGCCACCAGCAGAGGTACAGGGGGTTATGAAAAACTGTTTTTT; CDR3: CATSRGTGGYEKLFF
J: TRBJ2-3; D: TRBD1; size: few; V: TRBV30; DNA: TGTGCCTGGGACTGGACAGGGGGATCAGATACGCAGTATTTT; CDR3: CAWDWTGGSDTQYF
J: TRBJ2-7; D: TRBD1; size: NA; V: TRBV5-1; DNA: TGCGCCAGCAGCTTTATCGACAGGGACGAGCAGTACTTC; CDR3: CASSFIDRDEQYF
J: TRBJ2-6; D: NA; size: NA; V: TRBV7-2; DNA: TGTGCCAGCAGCTTAGCAACAGGGCCCTCTGGGGCCAACGTCCTGACTTTC; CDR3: CASSLATGPSGANVLTF
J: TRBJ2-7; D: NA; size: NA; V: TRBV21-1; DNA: TGTGCCAGCAGCGCCCCCCATAAGCGGAGCTCCTACGAGCAGTACTTC; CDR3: CASSAPHKRSSYEQYF
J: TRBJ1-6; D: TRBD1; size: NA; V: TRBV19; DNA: TGTGCCAGTTCTAGACAGGGGGCCCTAGCATCACCCCTCCACTTT; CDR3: CASSRQGALASPLHF